The clone carrying this T cell receptor (beta chain) was counted a few times. Looked up from germline, CDR1 is LGHNA and CDR2 is YSLEER. V was pared by 1 base and J by 5 bases, with 17 bases between. This CDR3 is 16 amino acids long. As originally analysed: Scientists estimated how many nucleated cells there were by amplifying reference gene primers. Some clones are missing from TCRdb's copy, which holds only in-frame ones; the method was immunoSEQ multiplex PCR. That table gives V, J and clone size, and the DNA gave D and trimming. The table records some 62,000 clones, 65% to 80% of them present only once. This entry belongs to a study of blood T cell repertoires in COVID-19. Study-level information: Specimens from acute and convalescent COVID-19 originated in the United States, Italy and Spain. Sources were T cells, B-cell-depleted T cells, or PBMCs; the material itself was cDNA or gDNA.

This sequence was found in a human donor in a cohort sampled during active COVID-19. The rearrangement joins TRBV4-3 to TRBJ1-2; possible D gene TRBD1, 6 bases. The sequenced sample consisted of peripheral blood. The CDR3 spells CASSQGQTGRVYGYTF. The CDR3 DNA is TGCGCCAGCAGCCAAGGCCAAACAGGGCGAGTATATGGCTACACCTTC.